These 30 T cell receptor beta chains came from one sample sequenced in a study of cytomegalovirus exposure and HLA in healthy donors. Assay used: immunoSEQ multiplex PCR; TCRdb lists only in-frame clones, some missing. The sample gives 200,000 to 250,000 clones, over 80% of which show up once; 11% to 15% is in the top ten. Sequenced: PBMCs. The origin of the receptors is a woman between 25 and 40 years old in good health and CMV-seropositive.

This clone is a singleton in its sample. This sequence joins TRBV5-1 and TRBJ1-4; D is unclear. Trimming left V 5 bases short and J 4 bases short, with 9 bases between. CDR1 and CDR2 (germline): SGHRS, YFSETQ. The CDR3 is 13 residues long. Here the CDR3 DNA reads TGCGCCAGCAGACGCAGCCTTAATGAAAAACTGTTTTTT. The encoded protein is CASRRSLNEKLFF.

The chain employs TRBV4-1 and TRBJ1-1; 10 bases align to TRBD1. From germline, CDR1 is MGHRA and CDR2 YSYEKL. V was pared by 5 bases and J by 5 bases, with 2 bases of the junction left unmatched. The CDR3 has 13 amino acids. CDR3 sequence reads: CASSDRGRTEAFF. The CDR3, as DNA: TGCGCCAGCAGCGACAGGGGGCGGACTGAAGCTTTCTTT.

The CDR3 nucleotides are TGTGCCAGCAGCGTACAGGGGGCGCTTACAGATACGCAGTATTTT. Translating gives CASSVQGALTDTQYF. The genes are TRBV5-5 and TRBJ2-3, with 9 bases aligning to TRBD1. The V and J ends lost 4 bases and 3 bases, in that order; junction bases with no gene match: 6. The CDR3 extends over 15 amino acids. Germline V gene data show CDR1 as SGHKS and CDR2 as YYEKEE (reference sequence). Full variable domain (remainder filled in from reference TRBV5-5 and TRBJ2-3): DAGVTQSPTHLIKTRGQQVTLRCSPISGHKSVSWYQQVLGQGPQFIFQYYEKEERGRGNFPDRFSARQFPNYSSELNVNALLLGDSALYLCASSVQGALTDTQYFGPGTRLTVL.

The chain combines TRBV7-9 with TRBJ1-2, with no clear D. CDR3 length: 11 amino acids. Per germline, CDR1 SEHNR and CDR2 FQNEAQ (reference sequence). Trimming took off 2 bases at V and 8 bases at J, with 6 bases between the two ends. DNA for the CDR3: TGTGCCAGCAGCTTAAAGACGGGCTACACCTTC. Translation: CASSLKTGYTF.

This clone was found many times. The rearrangement uses TRBV19 and TRBJ1-1; D is possibly TRBD1 (5 bases). The CDR3 has 14 residues. With 7 bases removed from V and 3 bases from J, the gap between germline ends came to 15 bases. Germline assignment: CDR1 LNHDA and CDR2 SQIVND (reference sequence). The CDR3 is CASTVGVGDTEAFF. The CDR3 nucleotides are TGTGCCAGTACGGTGGGGGTTGGGGACACTGAAGCTTTCTTT.

This clone is a singleton in its sample. The rearrangement links TRBV28 to TRBJ2-1; 7 bases match TRBD2. Germline trimming cut 3 bases from V and 6 bases from J; bases unmatched to any gene: 2. Per the germline V gene, CDR1 is MDHEN and CDR2 is SYDVKM. CDR3 length: 13 amino acids. CDR3 DNA: TGTGCCAGCAGTTTGGGGAGGGCCAATGAGCAGTTCTTC. This gives the protein CASSLGRANEQFF.

V is TRBV6-5 and J is TRBJ1-5; no clear D gene. This CDR3 spans 14 amino acids. V was clipped by 6 bases and J by 3 bases, with 12 bases between them. Germline V gene sequence: CDR1 MNHEY, CDR2 SVGAGI. The CDR3 reads CASSDTSHNQPQHF. The CDR3 region has the DNA TGTGCCAGCAGCGACACAAGCCACAATCAGCCCCAGCATTTT.

The gene calls are TRBV10-3 and TRBJ1-5, with 7 bases identical to TRBD1. The CDR3 extends over 13 amino acids. The junction had 2 bases not matched to a gene; V was cut back by 3 bases and J by 6 bases. Germline V gene data show CDR1 as ENHRY and CDR2 as SYGVKD. The CDR3 here is CAISDTGVQPQHF. CDR3 nucleotides: TGTGCCATCAGTGATACAGGGGTTCAGCCCCAGCATTTT.

This chain connects TRBV4-2 to TRBJ1-1; no clear D gene. The CDR3 contains 13 residues. With 1 base removed from V and 3 bases from J, the gap between germline ends came to 6 bases. From germline, CDR1 is LGHNA and CDR2 YNFKEQ. Here the CDR3 DNA reads TGTGCCAGCAGCCAAGGCAAGTACACTGAAGCTTTCTTT. Translation: CASSQGKYTEAFF.

Comments on this clone: Other DNA sequences in this sample translate to the same CDR3. The chain links TRBV9 to TRBJ1-5, with D tentatively TRBD1 (6 bases). V lost 0 bases, J lost 4 bases, and 8 bases lay in between. The CDR3 is 14 amino acids. Germline V gene data show CDR1 as SGDLS and CDR2 as YYNGEE. CDR3 DNA sequence: TGTGCCAGCAGCGTAGGAGGGGGTAATCAGCCCCAGCATTTT. This codes for CASSVGGGNQPQHF.

Comments on this clone: One end of the junction fails to match germline, which may point to a read error. This chain uses TRBV6-1 with TRBJ1-1, with a possible D match to TRBD1 (5 bases). CDR3 length: 14 amino acids. CDR1 is MNHNS, CDR2 SASEGT, per germline. The CDR3 region is CAISEGNWVTEAFF. CDR3 bases: TGTGCCATCAGTGAGGGGAATTGGGTCACTGAAGCTTTCTTT.

The V call is TRBV6-6, the J call TRBJ1-4; no clear D. The CDR3 has 14 amino acids. V lost 9 bases to trimming and J lost 6 bases, with 17 bases between them. Germline V gives CDR1 MNHNY, CDR2 SVGAGI (reference sequence). The CDR3 sequence: CASKLTRRDEKLFF. In DNA form, the CDR3 reads TGTGCCAGTAAGCTAACCAGAAGGGATGAAAAACTGTTTTTT.

The V call is TRBV6-1, the J call TRBJ1-4, with D unclear. V lost 4 bases, J lost 7 bases, and 4 bases lay in between. The germline V gene encodes CDR1 MNHNS and CDR2 SASEGT. This CDR3 region has 11 residues. The CDR3 sequence is CASSVSEKLFF. In DNA, the CDR3 is TGTGCCAGCAGTGTCAGTGAAAAACTGTTTTTT.

The genes are TRBV5-1 and TRBJ2-1; D is uncertain. Between the trimmed V and J ends, which lost 3 bases and 6 bases, there was a span of 7 bases. The germline gives CDR1 SGHRS, CDR2 YFSETQ. There are 12 residues in the CDR3. CDR3 in amino acids: CASSSDLNEQFF. The CDR3 DNA reads as TGCGCCAGCAGCTCAGATCTCAATGAGCAGTTCTTC.

The V and J genes are TRBV28 and TRBJ1-5; D is ambiguous. V lost 1 base to trimming and J lost 6 bases, with 19 bases between them. Germline loops: CDR1 MDHEN, CDR2 SYDVKM. This CDR3 has 17 amino acids. CDR3: CASSLYSGVEYGQPQHF. CDR3 nucleotides: TGTGCCAGCAGTTTATACTCGGGTGTGGAATACGGTCAGCCCCAGCATTTT. Full variable domain (remainder filled in from reference TRBV28 and TRBJ1-5): DVKVTQSSRYLVKRTGEKVFLECVQDMDHENMFWYRQDPGLGLRLIYFSYDVKMKEKGDIPEGYSVSREKKERFSLILESASTNQTSMYLCASSLYSGVEYGQPQHFGDGTRLSIL.

The CDR3 loop reads CASSEWGGELFF. The CDR3 DNA sequence: TGTGCCAGCAGTGAGTGGGGCGGGGAGCTGTTTTTT. The rearrangement links TRBV6-1 to TRBJ2-2, with no clear D. Deletions cut 3 bases from V and 7 bases from J, with 6 bases between. Germline V gene lookup returns CDR1 MNHNS and CDR2 SASEGT. The CDR3 runs to 12 residues.

This chain connects TRBV5-4 to TRBJ1-5, with TRBD1 matching 10 bases. The germline V gene encodes CDR1 SGHNT and CDR2 YYREEE (reference sequence). CDR3 size: 13 residues. V shed 9 bases, J shed 4 bases, and the junction held 4 bases outside the gene matches. CDR3 sequence reads: CATGTGENQPQHF. The DNA of the CDR3 is TGTGCCACCGGGACAGGGGAAAATCAGCCCCAGCATTTT.

The V and J genes are TRBV11-2 and TRBJ2-7; D is possibly TRBD2 (5 bases). The V end lost 5 bases, the J end lost 2 bases, and 13 bases lay between the germline ends. Germline loops: CDR1 SGHAT, CDR2 FQNNGV. CDR3 length: 14 residues. The CDR3 nucleotides read TGTGCCAGCAGCCACCTCCGGGATACCTACGAGCAGTACTTC. Protein: CASSHLRDTYEQYF.

The chain recombines TRBV11-3 with TRBJ2-5; D gene unclear. V lost 5 bases and J 1 base, leaving 5 bases between the germline ends. CDR3 size: 12 residues. Germline CDR1 and CDR2: SGHNT and YENEEA. The CDR3 loop is CASSQSQETQYF. The DNA for the CDR3 is TGTGCCAGCAGCCAGTCCCAAGAGACCCAGTACTTC.

V is TRBV9 and J is TRBJ1-2; no clear D. The CDR3 is 15 residues long. Germline lookup yields CDR1 SGDLS and CDR2 YYNGEE. Trimming pared 3 bases from V and 1 base from J, leaving 13 bases between. As DNA, the CDR3 is TGTGCCAGCAGCGCCTCCCCGGCGGTTAACTATGGCTACACCTTC. Its translation: CASSASPAVNYGYTF.

The chain uses TRBV2 and TRBJ1-1; D remains unclear. CDR3 length equals 13 residues. The germline V gene encodes CDR1 SNHLY and CDR2 FYNNEI. Deletions cut 4 bases from V and 8 bases from J, with 14 bases between. As DNA, the CDR3 is TGTGCCAGCAGTGGAGGCAGGAAGTTGGAAGCTTTCTTT. The encoded protein is CASSGGRKLEAFF.

The rearrangement links TRBV10-3 to TRBJ2-1; 12 bases are a match to TRBD2. CDR1 ENHRY and CDR2 SYGVKD come from the germline V gene. The J segment lost 7 bases and the V segment lost 5 bases, leaving 9 bases of the junction unmatched. The length of the CDR3 is 16 residues. CDR3 bases: TGTGCCATCAGTCCCACCGGGACTAGCGGGTCAAATGAGCAGTTCTTC. Residues: CAISPTGTSGSNEQFF.

This chain connects TRBV5-6 to TRBJ2-7; D perhaps matches TRBD1 (6 bases). The CDR3 length is 13 residues. Trimming took 1 base from V and 6 from J, leaving 11 bases between them. Germline-derived CDR1 and CDR2 are SGHDT and YYEEEE. CDR3 nucleotide sequence: TGTGCCAGCAGCTTGACAGGGTCTACCGAGCAGTACTTC. Its translation: CASSLTGSTEQYF.

The CDR3 loop is CASARSGYTEAFF. In nucleotides, the CDR3 is TGTGCCAGCGCACGGAGTGGATACACTGAAGCTTTCTTT. The chain combines TRBV6-5 with TRBJ1-1; no clear D. Looked up from germline, CDR1 is MNHEY and CDR2 is SVGAGI. Trimming shortened V by 8 bases and J by 3 bases, and 13 bases separated the two germline ends. The CDR3 has 13 amino acids.

The chain employs TRBV7-2 and TRBJ2-7, with 9 bases fitting TRBD2. Germline CDR1 and CDR2: SGHTA and FQGNSA. The length of the CDR3 is 15 residues. V was pared by 2 bases and J by 3 bases, with 5 bases of the junction left unmatched. CDR3 protein: CASSLRTSGFYEQYF. CDR3 coding DNA: TGTGCCAGCAGCTTAAGAACTAGCGGGTTCTACGAGCAGTACTTC. Full variable domain (rest looked up from reference TRBV7-2 and TRBJ2-7): GAGVSQSPSNKVTEKGKDVELRCDPISGHTALYWYRQSLGQGLEFLIYFQGNSAPDKSGLPSDRFSAERTGGSVSTLTIQRTQQEDSAVYLCASSLRTSGFYEQYFGPGTRLTVT.

The rearrangement joins TRBV5-1 to TRBJ1-1; unclear D gene. CDR1 SGHRS and CDR2 YFSETQ come from the germline V gene. The CDR3 is 14 amino acids. Trimming removed 1 base at V and 1 base at J, with 8 bases between. DNA for the CDR3: TGCGCCAGCAGCTTGCGCCGGGCGAACACTGAAGCTTTCTTT. It is translated as CASSLRRANTEAFF. The full variable domain, with the rest looked up from reference TRBV5-1 and TRBJ1-1, is KAGVTQTPRYLIKTRGQQVTLSCSPISGHRSVSWYQQTPGQGLQFLFEYFSETQRNKGNFPGRFSGRQFSNSRSEMNVSTLELGDSALYLCASSLRRANTEAFFGQGTRLTVV.

The chain joins TRBV2 to TRBJ1-1, with a possible D match to TRBD1 (6 bases). The CDR3 runs to 14 residues. Trimming removed 5 bases at V and 4 bases at J, with 14 bases between. CDR1 SNHLY and CDR2 FYNNEI come from the germline V gene. The CDR3 sequence: CASSPQGRVTEAFF. The CDR3 coding sequence is TGTGCCAGCAGTCCTCAGGGGCGAGTCACTGAAGCTTTCTTT.

The rearrangement uses TRBV5-4 and TRBJ1-1, with D possibly TRBD1 on 5 matching bases. The V and J ends lost 8 bases and 2 bases respectively, with 13 bases between them. Germline-derived CDR1 and CDR2 are SGHNT and YYREEE (reference sequence). CDR3 length: 13 residues. The CDR3 sequence: CASRGLFNTEAFF. The CDR3 DNA follows: TGTGCCAGTCGGGGACTCTTCAACACTGAAGCTTTCTTT.

The V gene is TRBV5-1, the J gene TRBJ2-1; no definite D call. Germline V lookup: CDR1 SGHRS, CDR2 YFSETQ. The CDR3 is 14 amino acids. V lost 5 bases and J 1 base, leaving 10 bases between the germline ends. CDR3 amino acids: CASRVRLSYNEQFF. CDR3 in DNA: TGCGCCAGCAGAGTCCGGTTGTCCTACAATGAGCAGTTCTTC.

V and J are TRBV5-1 and TRBJ2-7; the D call may be TRBD1 or TRBD2 (6 bases each). The CDR3 has 18 residues. Between the trimmed V and J ends, which lost 0 bases and 1 base, there was a span of 20 bases. Germline values: CDR1 SGHRS, CDR2 YFSETQ. CDR3 in amino acids: CASSLAPGGSTYSYEQYF. As DNA, the CDR3 is TGCGCCAGCAGCTTGGCTCCCGGGGGCTCGACTTATTCCTACGAGCAGTACTTC.